This T cell receptor beta chain came from a study of blood T cell repertoires in COVID-19. Study information: T cells, B-cell-depleted T cells, or PBMCs provided the cDNA or gDNA that served as material.

This table comes from immunoSEQ multiplex PCR, and its TCRdb copy is limited to in-frame clones, with some not included. The sample shows 30,000 to 40,000 clones, approximately 80% of them seen only once. Material for sequencing was peripheral blood. The receptor was derived from an elderly man with acute or convalescent COVID-19.

The CDR3 DNA is TGTGCCAGCAGCCTATCGACAGGGCACACCGGGGAGCTGTTTTTT. It encodes CASSLSTGHTGELFF. The V gene is TRBV7-2, the J gene TRBJ2-2; 7 bases are shared with TRBD1. This CDR3 contains 15 residues. Germline V lookup: CDR1 SGHTA, CDR2 FQGNSA. The V gene end was trimmed by 5 bases and the J gene end by 3 bases; junction bases not matched to a gene: 6.